These 16 T cell receptor beta chains share one sample of origin, sequenced in a study. TCRdb reprocessed the RT-PCR reads with MiXCR, giving one entry per CDR3 protein. The sample shows around 700,000 distinct CDR3 sequences, 14% of them seen only once. Input material: memory CD4+ T cells from blood. These receptors were taken from a female donor in good health, serving as a healthy control.

The sample holds a few counts of this clonotype. This sequence joins TRBV7-2 and TRBJ1-2; TRBD1 is a possible D gene (5 bases). Per germline, CDR1 SGHTA and CDR2 FQGNSA. The CDR3 length is 14 residues. V was clipped by 0 bases and J by 6 bases, with 11 bases between them. CDR3 DNA sequence: TGTGCCAGCAGCTTAGCCTGGCAGGGCGATGGCTACACCTTC. The encoded protein is CASSLAWQGDGYTF.

The chain has TRBV2 and TRBJ2-5; 11 nucleotides match TRBD2. This CDR3 spans 15 amino acids. The germline gives CDR1 SNHLY, CDR2 FYNNEI. V lost 2 bases, J lost 5 bases, and 4 bases stayed unmatched. This CDR3 is CASSESSGRSETQYF. CDR3 nucleotide sequence: TGTGCCAGCAGTGAATCTAGCGGGAGGAGCGAGACCCAGTACTTC. The whole variable domain, filled in from reference TRBV2 and TRBJ2-5, reads EPEVTQTPSHQVTQMGQEVILRCVPISNHLYFYWYRQILGQKVEFLVSFYNNEISEKSEIFDDQFSVERPDGSNFTLKIRSTKLEDSAMYFCASSESSGRSETQYFGPGTRLLVL.

The table lists this clonotype with many counts. The V call is TRBV12-3 or TRBV12-4, the J call TRBJ1-1; weak D call: TRBD1 (5 bases). The CDR3 covers 13 residues. The V and J ends lost 5 bases and 7 bases respectively, with 14 bases between them. In DNA, the CDR3 is TGTGCCAGCAGTCCCCCGGGCAGGGATGAAGCTTTCTTT. Residues: CASSPPGRDEAFF.

This clonotype has more than one count but fewer than ten. The genes are TRBV6-6 and TRBJ2-1; D gene uncertain. V shed 5 bases and J shed 5 bases, with 22 bases lying between them. This CDR3 is 17 amino acids long. In germline, CDR1 is MNHNY, CDR2 SVGAGI (reference sequence). CDR3 sequence: CASSQTPGLNTHNEQFF. The CDR3 DNA is TGTGCCAGCAGTCAAACTCCCGGGCTTAATACCCACAATGAGCAGTTCTTC.

V is TRBV19 and J is TRBJ1-5, with 7 bases identical to TRBD1. CDR3 length: 15 residues. CDR1 and CDR2 from the germline V gene are LNHDA and SQIVND (reference sequence). Losses at the gene ends were 2 bases for V and 7 bases for J; bases not matched to a gene: 8. The CDR3 DNA sequence: TGTGCCAGTAGTATATTCGTAACAGGGGACCAGCCCCAGCATTTT. As protein: CASSIFVTGDQPQHF.

This clonotype was recorded a few times. The V call is TRBV20-1, the J call TRBJ1-1, with a tentative D call TRBD1 (6 bases). The germline V gene has CDR1 DFQATT and CDR2 SNEGSKA (reference sequence). V was cut by 0 bases and J by 7 bases, with 12 bases left in between. The CDR3 is 13 residues long. DNA for the CDR3: TGCAGTGCTAGAGAAAGACAGGCAGGTGAAGCTTTCTTT. Protein sequence: CSARERQAGEAFF.

This clonotype was seen repeatedly, ten times or more. The chain links TRBV4-3 to TRBJ2-7, with TRBD1 identical over 7 bases. The CDR3 is 17 residues long. The germline V gene encodes CDR1 LGHNA and CDR2 YSLEER. The V gene end was trimmed by 2 bases and the J gene end by 0 bases; junction bases not matched to a gene: 10. CDR3: CASSQSLGDRDSYEQYF. CDR3 nucleotide sequence: TGCGCCAGCAGCCAATCCCTCGGAGACAGGGACTCCTACGAGCAGTACTTC.

This clonotype was detected ten times or more. The chain links TRBV29-1 to TRBJ1-4; no reliable D call. Per the germline V gene, CDR1 is SQVTM and CDR2 is ANQGSEA. This CDR3 contains 10 residues. The germline V and J ends were trimmed by 7 bases and 8 bases, with 8 bases remaining between them. The CDR3: CSAGEEKLFF. CDR3 nucleotide sequence: TGCAGCGCCGGGGAAGAAAAACTGTTTTTT.

This clonotype was counted between two and nine times. The chain uses TRBV12-3 or TRBV12-4 and TRBJ2-2; 9 positions match TRBD1. V shed 6 bases, J shed 4 bases, and the junction held 3 bases outside the gene matches. The CDR3 covers 14 residues. This chain's CDR3 is CASRKQGATGELFF. The CDR3 DNA reads as TGTGCCAGCAGGAAACAGGGGGCCACCGGGGAGCTGTTTTTT.

The V and J genes are TRBV20-1 and TRBJ1-2; D ambiguous. Looked up from germline, CDR1 is DFQATT and CDR2 is SNEGSKA (reference sequence). Trimming pared 2 bases from V and 8 bases from J, leaving 12 bases between. The CDR3 covers 12 residues. The CDR3 is CSARPRIGGYTF. Written as DNA, the CDR3 is TGCAGTGCTAGACCAAGAATCGGGGGCTACACCTTC.

In this sample, this clonotype turned up a few times. The chain joins TRBV7-9 to TRBJ1-2; possibly TRBD1 for D (5 bases). Germline values: CDR1 SEHNR, CDR2 FQNEAQ (reference sequence). The V gene lost 5 bases and the J gene lost 5 bases, with 15 bases spanning the gap. The CDR3 runs 14 residues. This CDR3 reads CASSTQTDFYGYTF. CDR3 DNA sequence: TGTGCCAGCAGCACACAGACAGATTTTTATGGCTACACCTTC.

This clonotype was seen more than once but under ten times. This chain links TRBV10-3 with TRBJ1-3; D may be TRBD1 (5 bases). Germline V CDR1 and CDR2: ENHRY, SYGVKD. V was clipped by 10 bases and J by 0 bases, with 16 bases between them. The CDR3 has 15 amino acids. CDR3 nucleotides: TGTGCCACCACCCGACAGTCCCGCTCTGGAAACACCATATATTTT. Its translation is CATTRQSRSGNTIYF.

In its sample, this clonotype was seen many times. This chain uses TRBV7-9 with TRBJ2-1; 12 nucleotides line up with TRBD2. The CDR3 is made up of 13 amino acids. V was pared by 1 base and J by 15 bases, with 4 bases of the junction left unmatched. Germline values: CDR1 SEHNR, CDR2 FQNEAQ (reference sequence). The CDR3 spells CASSLGLAGVWFF. CDR3 DNA: TGTGCCAGCAGCTTAGGACTAGCGGGAGTCTGGTTCTTC.

With regard to this clonotype: A single base separates this from a much larger clone, so it may be a read error. The CDR3 sequence is CASSLGQTNQPQHF. Written as DNA, the CDR3 is TGCGCCAGCAGCTTGGGACAGACCAATCAGCCCCAGCATTTT. The chain is built from TRBV5-1 and TRBJ1-5, with TRBD1 as a possible D gene (5 bases). Trimming left V 0 bases short and J 3 bases short, with 7 bases between. This CDR3 comprises 14 residues. CDR1 and CDR2 (germline): SGHRS, YFSETQ.

Many counts were recorded for this clonotype. CDR3 residues: CASSFPPGGRKTDTQYF. CDR3 bases: TGTGCCAGCAGCTTCCCCCCTGGCGGGAGGAAGACAGATACGCAGTATTTT. The genes are TRBV11-2 and TRBJ2-3, with TRBD2 matching over 8 bases. The V segment lost 3 bases and the J segment 3 bases; nucleotides outside the gene matches: 11. The CDR3 is 17 amino acids. Germline CDR1 and CDR2: SGHAT and FQNNGV.

This clonotype has just a few counts. The chain combines TRBV28 with TRBJ2-3; D gene uncertain. V was shortened by 5 bases and J by 1 base, with 13 bases between the two germline ends. Germline-derived CDR1 and CDR2 are MDHEN and SYDVKM. This CDR3 comprises 15 residues. The CDR3 spells CASSQPLGRTDTQYF. CDR3 bases: TGTGCCAGCAGTCAACCCCTGGGTCGCACAGATACGCAGTATTTT.